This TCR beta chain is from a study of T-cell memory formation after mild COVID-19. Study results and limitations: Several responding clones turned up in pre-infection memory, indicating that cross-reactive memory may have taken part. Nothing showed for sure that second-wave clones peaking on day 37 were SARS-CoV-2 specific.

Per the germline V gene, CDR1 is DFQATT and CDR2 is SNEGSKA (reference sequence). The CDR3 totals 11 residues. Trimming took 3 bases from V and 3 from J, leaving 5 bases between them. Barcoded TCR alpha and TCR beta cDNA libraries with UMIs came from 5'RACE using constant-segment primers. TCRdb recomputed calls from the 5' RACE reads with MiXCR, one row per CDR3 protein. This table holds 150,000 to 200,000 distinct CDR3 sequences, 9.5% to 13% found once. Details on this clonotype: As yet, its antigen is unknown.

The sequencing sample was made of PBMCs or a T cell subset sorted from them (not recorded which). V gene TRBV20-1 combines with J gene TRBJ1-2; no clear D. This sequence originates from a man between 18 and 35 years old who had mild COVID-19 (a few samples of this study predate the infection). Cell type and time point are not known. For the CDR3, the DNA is TGCAGTGCTAGCACTGACTATGGCTACACCTTC. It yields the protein CSASTDYGYTF.